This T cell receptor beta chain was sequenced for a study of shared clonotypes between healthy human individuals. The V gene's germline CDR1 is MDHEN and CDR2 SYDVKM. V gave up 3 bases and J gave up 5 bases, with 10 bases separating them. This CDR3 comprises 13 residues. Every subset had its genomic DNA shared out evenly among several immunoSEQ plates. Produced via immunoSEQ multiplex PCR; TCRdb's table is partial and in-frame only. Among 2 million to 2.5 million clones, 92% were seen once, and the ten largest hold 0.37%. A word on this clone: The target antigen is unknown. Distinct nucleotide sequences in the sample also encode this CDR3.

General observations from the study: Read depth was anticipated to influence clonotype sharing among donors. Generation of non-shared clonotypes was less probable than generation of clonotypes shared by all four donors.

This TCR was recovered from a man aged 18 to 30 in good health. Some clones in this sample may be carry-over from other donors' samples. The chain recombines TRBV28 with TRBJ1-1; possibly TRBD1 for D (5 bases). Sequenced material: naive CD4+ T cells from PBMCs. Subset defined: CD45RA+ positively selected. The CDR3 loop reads CASSLLGGTEAFF. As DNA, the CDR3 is TGTGCCAGCAGTTTGCTTGGGGGGACTGAAGCTTTCTTT.